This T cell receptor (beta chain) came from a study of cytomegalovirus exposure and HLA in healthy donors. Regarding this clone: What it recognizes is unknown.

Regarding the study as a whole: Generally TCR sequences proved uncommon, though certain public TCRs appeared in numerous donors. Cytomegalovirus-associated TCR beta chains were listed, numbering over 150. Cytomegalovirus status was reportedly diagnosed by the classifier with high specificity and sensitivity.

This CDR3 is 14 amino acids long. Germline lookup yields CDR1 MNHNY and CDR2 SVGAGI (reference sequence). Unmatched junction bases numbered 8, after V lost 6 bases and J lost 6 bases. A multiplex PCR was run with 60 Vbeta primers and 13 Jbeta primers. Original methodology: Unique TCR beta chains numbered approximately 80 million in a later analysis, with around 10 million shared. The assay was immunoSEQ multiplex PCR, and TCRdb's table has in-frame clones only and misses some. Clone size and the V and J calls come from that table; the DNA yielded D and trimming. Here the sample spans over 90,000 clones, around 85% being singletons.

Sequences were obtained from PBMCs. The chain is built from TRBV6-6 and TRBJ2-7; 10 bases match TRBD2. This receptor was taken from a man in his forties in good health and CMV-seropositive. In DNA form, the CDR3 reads TGTGCCAGCAGCCCCGGGACTAGCGCAACCGAGCAGTACTTC. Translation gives CASSPGTSATEQYF.